A selection of T cell receptor beta chains follows, all from one sample in a study of blood T cells in healthy people across ages. One entry per CDR3 protein, called by TCRdb with MiXCR from the 5' RACE reads. The sample records hundreds of thousands of distinct CDR3 sequences, under 35% being singletons. The specimen was blood. The receptors here all came from a woman of 80 years or more in good health. Both conserved end residues are part of each CDR3. A D gene is named only where the DNA matches it firmly.

TRBV7-8 | - | 16 | CASSPLPDLSTDTQYF
TRBV6-5 | - | 16 | CASRNESSGGGDEQFF
TRBV6-5 | - | 15 | CASSPGTTANYGYTF
TRBV10-3 | - | 11 | CAIRAQETQYF
TRBV9 | TRBD2 | 14 | CASSLTSATDTQYF
TRBV6-2/TRBV6-3 | - | 15 | CASSSPTVSPYEQYF
TRBV2 | - | 11 | CASSEVETQYF
TRBV20-1 | - | 12 | CSPGEPGNEQFF
TRBV20-1 | - | 12 | CSATDSYQPQHF
TRBV20-1 | TRBD1 | 14 | CSARTGGVANEQYF
TRBV6-1 | - | 14 | CASSGGVHNNEQFF
TRBV7-2 | - | 15 | CASSLAIPGRETQYF
TRBV3-1 | TRBD1 | 15 | CASSQVQGAIYGYTF
TRBV29-1 | - | 13 | CSVEGRVQETQYF
TRBV7-8 | TRBD2 | 20 | CASSIDLGLAGRLAYNEQFF
TRBV12-3/TRBV12-4 | - | 13 | CASSLGRTDTQYF
TRBV29-1 | - | 10 | CSGRWDTQYF
TRBV7-2 | - | 15 | CASSLGFRGNEKLFF
TRBV7-2 | - | 12 | CANSLRTYEQYF
TRBV7-2 | TRBD2 | 16 | CASSLVASGSGDTQYF
TRBV7-9 | - | 12 | CASSHLGGPQHF
TRBV3-1 | - | 15 | CASNQDRVLPNEQFF
TRBV4-3 | - | 13 | CASSPETASGYTF
TRBV20-1 | - | 15 | CSARAPYSGSCEQYF
TRBV5-5 | - | 15 | CASSAGTTSNQPQHF
TRBV24-1 | TRBD2 | 17 | CATSDPGLAGSTDTQYF
TRBV5-1 | - | 17 | CASSLVAGVTMNTEAFF
TRBV5-6 | TRBD1 | 16 | CASTTGDWTGENTIYF
TRBV5-1 | - | 15 | CASSFTGEGNQPQHF
TRBV10-3 | - | 13 | CAITAAGRDGYTF
TRBV29-1 | - | 14 | CSVDTGPLYNEQFF
TRBV7-9 | - | 12 | CASSYGGYGYTF
TRBV20-1 | - | 14 | CSVDSLSSTDTQYF
TRBV7-2 | - | 13 | CASSFQSGYGYTF
TRBV7-2 | - | 15 | CASSAGHSNTDTQYF
TRBV11-2 | - | 14 | CASSSIQALNEQYF
TRBV7-2 | - | 14 | CASSLAQRVQPQHF
TRBV5-1 | - | 16 | CASSLAPNSGANVLTF
TRBV7-9 | TRBD1 | 13 | CASSLDRGREQFF
TRBV10-3 | TRBD1 | 14 | CAISDAGTGEYYTF
TRBV20-1 | TRBD1 | 15 | CSAKKDRTKNSPPHF
TRBV3-1 | - | 15 | CASSSGTTPQETQYF
TRBV10-1 | - | 13 | CASSEGSRETQYF
TRBV20-1 | - | 13 | CSARKDSQETQYF
TRBV10-2 | - | 13 | CASSAPTIETQYF
TRBV4-3 | - | 13 | CASSPASNYGYTF
TRBV4-1 | TRBD1 | 20 | CASSQAPFIFNRGNNSPLHF
TRBV7-8 | TRBD2 | 15 | CASSLAGGGAYEQYF
TRBV12-3/TRBV12-4 | TRBD2 | 19 | CASCWRLAGAQSSYNEQFF
TRBV5-1 | - | 17 | CASSLVGGGSTGLEQYF
TRBV11-3 | TRBD2 | 16 | CASSLFGGRGRNEQFF
TRBV18 | - | 15 | CASSPPQLYQETQYF
TRBV6-5 | TRBD2 | 15 | CASSTGLASSNEQYF
TRBV4-2 | - | 13 | CASSPYKNSPLHF
TRBV28 | TRBD2 | 15 | CASSRRGVVTGELFF
TRBV18 | - | 15 | CASSPEQGMIYGYTF
TRBV7-9 | TRBD1 | 17 | CASSRVGQGVGTDTQYF
TRBV10-3 | TRBD1 | 17 | CAISESGTGGPTGELFF